Below, 2 T cell receptor beta chains from the same sample are listed, as sequenced in a study of patients and donors after allogeneic stem cell transplantation. TCRdb fed the RT-PCR reads into MiXCR, producing one record per CDR3 protein. This repertoire shows roughly 880,000 distinct CDR3 sequences, approximately 19% found once; its top ten account for about 6%. Sequences were obtained from blood, either unsorted or a sorted T cell fraction (not recorded which). The receptor set was obtained from a human donor who was either an allogeneic HSCT recipient or a stem cell or donor lymphocyte infusion donor (not recorded which). It is not recorded whose cells these are; they may come from a transplant donor.

This clonotype was seen many times. The genes are TRBV15 and TRBJ1-1; D uncertain. Trimming left V 0 bases short and J 2 bases short, with 7 bases between. The CDR3 length is 14 residues. CDR1 LNHNV and CDR2 YYDKDF come from the germline V gene (reference sequence). The CDR3: CATSRDVRNTEAFF. Written as DNA, the CDR3 is TGTGCCACCAGCAGAGATGTCCGTAACACTGAAGCTTTCTTT.

This clonotype was counted only a few times. The chain joins TRBV15 to TRBJ1-2; D is ambiguous. The germline gives CDR1 LNHNV, CDR2 YYDKDF (reference sequence). This CDR3 spans 18 amino acids. Trimming removed 3 bases from V and 5 bases from J, with 25 bases in between. The CDR3 reads CATSRVVFNSREKYGYTF. The CDR3 DNA reads as TGTGCCACCAGCAGGGTCGTCTTTAATTCGCGGGAAAAGTATGGCTACACCTTC. The whole variable domain, filled in from reference TRBV15 and TRBJ1-2, reads DAMVIQNPRYQVTQFGKPVTLSCSQTLNHNVMYWYQQKSSQAPKLLFHYYDKDFNNEADTPDNFQSRRPNTSFCFLDIRSPGLGDTAMYLCATSRVVFNSREKYGYTFGSGTRLTVV.